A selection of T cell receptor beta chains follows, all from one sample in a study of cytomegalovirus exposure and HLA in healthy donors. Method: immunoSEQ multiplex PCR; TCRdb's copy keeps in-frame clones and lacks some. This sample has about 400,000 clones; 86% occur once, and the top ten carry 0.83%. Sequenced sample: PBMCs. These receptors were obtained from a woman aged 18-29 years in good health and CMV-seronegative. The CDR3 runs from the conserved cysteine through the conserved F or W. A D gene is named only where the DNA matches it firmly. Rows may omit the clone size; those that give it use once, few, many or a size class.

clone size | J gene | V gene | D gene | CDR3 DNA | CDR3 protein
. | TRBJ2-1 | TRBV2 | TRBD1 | TGTGCCAGCCCCGGGACAGCGAACAATGAGCAGTTCTTC | CASPGTANNEQFF
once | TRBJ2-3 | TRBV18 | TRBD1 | TGTGCCAGCTCATCTACTCGGACAGGTTCTAGCACAGATACGCAGTATTTT | CASSSTRTGSSTDTQYF
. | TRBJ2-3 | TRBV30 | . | TGTGCCTGGAGTGTATGGGGGGCAGATACGCAGTATTTT | CAWSVWGADTQYF
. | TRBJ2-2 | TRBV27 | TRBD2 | TGTGCCAGCAGTTTTACGATAGCGGGAGTAGAAGCCGGGGAGCTGTTTTTT | CASSFTIAGVEAGELFF
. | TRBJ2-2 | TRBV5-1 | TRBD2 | TGCGCCAGCAGCTTGGAAGCGGGGGTCCTTACCGGGGAGCTGTTTTTT | CASSLEAGVLTGELFF
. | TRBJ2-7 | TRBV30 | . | TGTGCCTGGAGTGTTGGGGAGTGGCAGTACTTC | CAWSVGEWQYF
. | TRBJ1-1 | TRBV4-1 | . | TGCGCCAGCAGTTACAGGTCAAACACTGAAGCTTTCTTT | CASSYRSNTEAFF
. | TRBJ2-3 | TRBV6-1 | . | TGTGCCAGTGGGGCGTCTAGCACAGATACGCAGTATTTT | CASGASSTDTQYF
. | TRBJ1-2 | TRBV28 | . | TGTGCCAGCAGTTTACGGGGAGGGAACGGCTACACCTTC | CASSLRGGNGYTF
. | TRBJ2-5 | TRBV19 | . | TGTGCCAGTAGTATAGGAGTGATTGAGACCCAGTACTTC | CASSIGVIETQYF
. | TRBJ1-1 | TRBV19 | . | TGTGCCAGTAGTCCCTGGACAGAGCGAAACACTGAAGCTTTCTTT | CASSPWTERNTEAFF
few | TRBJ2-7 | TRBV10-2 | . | TGCGCCAGCAGTCGGAGGGAAGTCGACGAGCAGTACTTC | CASSRREVDEQYF
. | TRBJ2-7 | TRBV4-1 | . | TGCGCCAGCAGCCGGAGCTCGATAGGCTACGAGCAGTACTTC | CASSRSSIGYEQYF
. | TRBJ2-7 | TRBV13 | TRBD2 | TGTGCCAGCATCCCCGCAACCGGGACTAGGGGCCACGAGCAGTACTTC | CASIPATGTRGHEQYF
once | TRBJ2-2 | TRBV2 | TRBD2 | TGTGCCAGCTCAACCCGCGGGGGAACGAACACCGGGGAGCTGTTTTTT | CASSTRGGTNTGELFF
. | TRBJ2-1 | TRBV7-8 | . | TGTGCCAGCAGCGGTGGGGGCGGCCTATCGCGGAATGAGCAGTTCTTC | CASSGGGGLSRNEQFF
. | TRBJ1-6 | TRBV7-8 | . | TGTGCCAGCAGCTCTCCAAACAGGGATGGAGCACCCCTCCACTTT | CASSSPNRDGAPLHF
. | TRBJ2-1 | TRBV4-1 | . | TGCGCCAGCAGCCAAGACGCGAGCGGTAGCTCCTACAATGAGCAGTTCTTC | CASSQDASGSSYNEQFF
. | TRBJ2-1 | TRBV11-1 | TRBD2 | TGTGCCAGCAGCCTCGGACTAGCGGCGTACAATGAGCAGTTCTTC | CASSLGLAAYNEQFF
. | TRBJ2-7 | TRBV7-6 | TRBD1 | TGTGCCAGCAGCGGGACAGGGGGCGAGCAGTACTTC | CASSGTGGEQYF
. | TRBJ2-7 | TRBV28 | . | TGTGCCAGCAGTTTGACTGGCGCGAGCTACGAGCAGTACTTC | CASSLTGASYEQYF
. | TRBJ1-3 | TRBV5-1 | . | TGCGCCAGTACCACTGGTATTGGAAACACCATATATTTT | CASTTGIGNTIYF
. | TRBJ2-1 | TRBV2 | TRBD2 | TGTGCCAGCAGTGGACTAGCGGGTTTCTACAATGAGCAGTTCTTC | CASSGLAGFYNEQFF
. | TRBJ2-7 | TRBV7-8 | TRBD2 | TGTGCCAGCAGCTTAGAGACCTGGCGGGAGATTCCCTCCTACGAGCAGTACTTC | CASSLETWREIPSYEQYF
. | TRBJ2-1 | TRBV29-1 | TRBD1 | TGCAGCGTTAGTCCCGGGACAGGCTTGGGTGAGCAGTTCTTC | CSVSPGTGLGEQFF
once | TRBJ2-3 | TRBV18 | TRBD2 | TGTGCCAGCTCACTCATGACTAGCGGGAGTACAGATACGCAGTATTTT | CASSLMTSGSTDTQYF
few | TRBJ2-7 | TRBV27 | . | TGTGCCAGCAGTCGCAGGGGAGTCTACGAGCAGTACTTC | CASSRRGVYEQYF
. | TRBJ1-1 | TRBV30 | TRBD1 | TGTGCCTGGACCTCTGGACAGGGAAACACTGAAGCTTTCTTT | CAWTSGQGNTEAFF
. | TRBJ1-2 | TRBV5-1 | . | TGCGCCAGCGGCCAGACCTCAGCGGGGGCGGGTGGCTACACCTTC | CASGQTSAGAGGYTF
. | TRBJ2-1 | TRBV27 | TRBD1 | TGTGCCAGCAGTGACAGGGGATATTTCGATGAGCAGTTCTTC | CASSDRGYFDEQFF
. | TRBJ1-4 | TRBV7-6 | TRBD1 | TGTGCCAGCAGACCCAGGCCGGGACAGGGGGCTGAAAAACTGTTTTTT | CASRPRPGQGAEKLFF
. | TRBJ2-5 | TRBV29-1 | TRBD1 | TGCAGCGTGGCTGGACAGGGGGTGAGGGAGACCCAGTACTTC | CSVAGQGVRETQYF
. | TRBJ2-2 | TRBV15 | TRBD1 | TGTGCCACCGCCGACAGGGGGCGGAACACCGGGGAGCTGTTTTTT | CATADRGRNTGELFF
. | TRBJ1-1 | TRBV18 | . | TGTGCCAGCTCACCAGCCTCAGGGAACACTGAAGCTTTCTTT | CASSPASGNTEAFF
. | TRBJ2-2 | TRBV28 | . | TGTGCCAGCAGTTTTGGAGGGATCGGGGAGCTGTTTTTT | CASSFGGIGELFF
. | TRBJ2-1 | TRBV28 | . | TGTGCCAGCATCCGGACAAGCTCCTACAATGAGCAGTTCTTC | CASIRTSSYNEQFF
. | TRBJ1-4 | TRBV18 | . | TGTGCCAGCTCTGGCGGAAGGGGTGAAAAACTGTTTTTT | CASSGGRGEKLFF
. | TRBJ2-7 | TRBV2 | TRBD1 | TGTGCCAGCAGCTACCGGAGGACAGGGACCTACGAGCAGTACTTC | CASSYRRTGTYEQYF
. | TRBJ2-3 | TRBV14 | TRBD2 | TGTGCCAGCAGCCTCGCTAGCGGGAGAGGAGATACGCAGTATTTT | CASSLASGRGDTQYF
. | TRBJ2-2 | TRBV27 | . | TGTGCCAGCAGGCCCCACGGGCGGGGGAACACCGGGGAGCTGTTTTTT | CASRPHGRGNTGELFF
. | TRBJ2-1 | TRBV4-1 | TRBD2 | TGCGCCAGCAGCCAAGAAAGGACTAGTCGCAATGAGCAGTTCTTC | CASSQERTSRNEQFF
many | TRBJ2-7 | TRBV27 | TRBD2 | TGTGCCAGCAGTTTCGGGGGGGGAAACCGCGAGCAGTACTTC | CASSFGGGNREQYF
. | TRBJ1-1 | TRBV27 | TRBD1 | TGTGCCAGCAGCCTTGGACAGGGGCTAATGAACACTGAAGCTTTCTTT | CASSLGQGLMNTEAFF
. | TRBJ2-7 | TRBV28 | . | TGTGCCAGCTCCGGAGGGGATTTCTCCTACGAGCAGTACTTC | CASSGGDFSYEQYF
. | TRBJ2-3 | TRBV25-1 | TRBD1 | TGTGCCAGCAGCCCACCCCCCCAGGACAGGTCGGAACAGTATTTT | CASSPPPQDRSEQYF
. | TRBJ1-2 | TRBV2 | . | TGTGCCAGCAGTGAAGTTTCCCAGGGTTACTATGGCTACACCTTC | CASSEVSQGYYGYTF
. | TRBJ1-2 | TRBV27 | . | TGTGCCAGCAGTTTTAAACAGGGTGGAGGCTACACCTTC | CASSFKQGGGYTF
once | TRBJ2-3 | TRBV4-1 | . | TGCGCCAGCAGCCAGGCTCCAGATACGCAGTATTTT | CASSQAPDTQYF
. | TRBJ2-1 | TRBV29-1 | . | TGCAGCGTCTCCTTTCAGGAAAATGAGCAGTTCTTC | CSVSFQENEQFF
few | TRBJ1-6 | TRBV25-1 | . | TGTGCCAGCAGTGACATCAATTCACCCCTCCACTTT | CASSDINSPLHF
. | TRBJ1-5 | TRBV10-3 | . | TGTGCCACTCGGACACCGGACGGCAATCAGCCCCAGCATTTT | CATRTPDGNQPQHF